These 14 T cell receptor beta chains were sequenced from one sample in a study of OX40 agonist ivuxolimab in advanced cancers. The protocol was immunoSEQ multiplex PCR, while the TCRdb copy is restricted to in-frame clones and leaves out a portion. The repertoire holds roughly 91,000 clones, with about 90% as singletons. The source was CD4+ or CD8+ T cells sorted from blood, collected in a trial of the OX40 agonist ivuxolimab. These receptors were obtained from an adult with an advanced solid tumor such as melanoma, head and neck, liver or kidney cancer.

The chain links TRBV4-2 to TRBJ1-2; D unresolved. Trimming pared 0 bases from V and 5 bases from J, leaving 7 bases between. The CDR3 is 13 residues long. Germline-derived CDR1 and CDR2 are LGHNA and YNFKEQ. For the CDR3, the DNA is TGTGCCAGCAGCCAAGATCTCCCGTATGGCTACACCTTC. The encoded protein is CASSQDLPYGYTF.

V and J are TRBV2 and TRBJ2-7; the D call may be TRBD1 or TRBD2 (5 bases each). The CDR3 runs to 14 residues. Germline V gene data show CDR1 as SNHLY and CDR2 as FYNNEI. V shed 4 bases and J shed 0 bases, with 10 bases lying between them. The CDR3 nucleotides are TGTGCCAGCAGTGTCGGGACGTACTCCTACGAGCAGTACTTC. Residues: CASSVGTYSYEQYF.

J is TRBJ1-2 and V is TRBV28; 10 bases agree with TRBD1. The CDR3 is made up of 14 amino acids. With V trimmed by 3 bases and J by 7 bases, 5 bases remained unmatched. Per germline, CDR1 MDHEN and CDR2 SYDVKM. The CDR3 here is CASSFGQGGFGYTF. Here the CDR3 DNA reads TGTGCCAGCAGTTTCGGACAGGGGGGTTTTGGCTACACCTTC.

The chain uses TRBV29-1 and TRBJ2-5; 11 positions match TRBD1. J was trimmed by 7 bases and V by 2 bases; bases with no gene match: 12. Germline V gene sequence: CDR1 SQVTM, CDR2 ANQGSEA. The CDR3 is 16 amino acids. The CDR3 DNA reads TGCAGCGTTGAAATTGGGGACAGGGGGAGCCGGCGGACCCAGTACTTC. Translated: CSVEIGDRGSRRTQYF.

The V call is TRBV29-1, the J call TRBJ2-7; 9 nucleotides line up with TRBD2. Germline loops: CDR1 SQVTM, CDR2 ANQGSEA. The CDR3 is made up of 12 amino acids. The ends lost 6 bases at V and 5 bases at J; junction bases unmatched: 5. This chain's CDR3 is CSVAGTSNEQYF. The CDR3 DNA reads TGCAGCGTGGCCGGGACTAGCAACGAGCAGTACTTC.

V usage is TRBV5-1 and J usage is TRBJ2-6; a weak D match, TRBD1 (5 bases). The CDR3 totals 16 residues. V lost 6 bases and J 0 bases, leaving 13 bases between the germline ends. The germline CDR1 and CDR2 sequences are SGHRS and YFSETQ. CDR3 nucleotide sequence: TGCGCCAGCACCCATTCGACAGACTCTGGGGCCAACGTCCTGACTTTC. Translated: CASTHSTDSGANVLTF.

As regards this clone: A junction end diverges from the germline sequence, so it may reflect a read error. The J gene is TRBJ2-4, the V gene TRBV10-2; D uncertain. The CDR3 totals 13 residues. Germline-derived CDR1 and CDR2 are WSHSY and SAAADI. The CDR3 nucleotides are TGCGCCAGCAGTGAGTCAGCCCAAAACATTCAGTACTTC. It yields the protein CASSESAQNIQYF.

This clone appeared once. This sequence joins TRBV4-3 and TRBJ2-1; unclear D gene. The germline V and J ends were trimmed by 0 bases and 4 bases, with 10 bases remaining between them. In germline, CDR1 is LGHNA, CDR2 YSLEER. The CDR3 has 15 residues. CDR3 protein: CASSQEIDAYNEQFF. DNA for the CDR3: TGCGCCAGCAGCCAAGAGATCGATGCTTACAATGAGCAGTTCTTC.

This sequence joins TRBV7-2 and TRBJ1-4; D unresolved. CDR1 is SGHTA and CDR2 is FQGNSA in the germline V gene. This CDR3 has 13 residues. The V and J ends lost 2 bases and 7 bases respectively, with 8 bases between them. CDR3 bases: TGTGCCAGCAGCTTACTGGGTATTGAAAAACTGTTTTTT. Translation gives CASSLLGIEKLFF.

The chain is built from TRBV23-1 and TRBJ2-7; possible D gene TRBD1, 5 bases. TRBV23-1 is labeled an ORF, and its function is uncertain. CDR3 length: 16 residues. The V gene lost 4 bases and the J gene lost 3 bases, with 19 bases spanning the gap. CDR3 in DNA: TGCGCCAGCAGTCCCCCCCGCAGGGTGTATAACTACGAGCAGTACTTC. It is translated as CASSPPRRVYNYEQYF.

The chain couples TRBV6-6 to TRBJ1-1, with a tentative D call TRBD1 (5 bases). The germline V and J ends were trimmed by 6 bases and 6 bases, with 14 bases remaining between them. This CDR3 is 13 amino acids long. CDR1 and CDR2 from the germline V gene are MNHNY and SVGAGI (reference sequence). The CDR3 is CASSPVGRAEAFF. The CDR3 bases are TGTGCCAGCAGCCCCGTGGGACGGGCTGAAGCTTTCTTT.

V usage is TRBV19 and J usage is TRBJ2-3; D gene unclear. Germline V gene data show CDR1 as LNHDA and CDR2 as SQIVND (reference sequence). The V end was cut by 5 bases, the J end by 5 bases, with 5 bases between. The CDR3 consists of 11 residues. In nucleotides, the CDR3 is TGTGCCAGTAGTGACCGAGATACGCAGTATTTT. As protein: CASSDRDTQYF. Supplemented by reference TRBV19 and TRBJ2-3, the full variable domain reads DGGITQSPKYLFRKEGQNVTLSCEQNLNHDAMYWYRQDPGQGLRLIYYSQIVNDFQKGDIAEGYSVSREKKESFPLTVTSAQKNPTAFYLCASSDRDTQYFGPGTRLTVL.

This clone came up once. The chain combines TRBV7-9 with TRBJ1-6, with TRBD1 matching over 7 bases. CDR3 length: 14 residues. Germline trimming cut 4 bases from V and 6 bases from J; bases unmatched to any gene: 3. The germline CDR1 and CDR2 sequences are SEHNR and FQNEAQ (reference sequence). The CDR3 region is CASSSGTVNSPLHF. The CDR3 region has the DNA TGTGCCAGCAGCTCCGGGACAGTTAATTCACCCCTCCACTTT.

This clone was seen a single time. The chain carries TRBV5-4 and TRBJ2-7; D gene ambiguous. CDR1 and CDR2 (germline): SGHNT, YYREEE (reference sequence). The CDR3 length is 14 residues. With 4 bases removed from V and 3 bases from J, the gap between germline ends came to 14 bases. CDR3 bases: TGTGCCAGCAGCCCGCCGGGCCAGGTCTACGAGCAGTACTTC. This encodes CASSPPGQVYEQYF.